Below, 17 T cell receptor beta chains from the same sample are listed, as sequenced in a study of T-cell memory formation after mild COVID-19. TCRdb independently ran MiXCR on the 5' RACE reads; one entry per CDR3 protein. The sample shows 400,000 or so distinct CDR3 sequences, about 19% of them seen only once. Specimen: PBMCs or a T cell subset sorted from them (not recorded which). The receptors stem from an adult woman who had mild COVID-19 (a few samples of this study predate the infection). Cell type and time point are not known.

This clonotype has a handful of counts. J is TRBJ2-3 and V is TRBV2; D is possibly TRBD1 (6 bases). Deletions cut 5 bases from V and 4 bases from J, with 19 bases between. CDR1 SNHLY and CDR2 FYNNEI come from the germline V gene. CDR3 size: 16 residues. The CDR3 nucleotides are TGTGCCAGCAGTTCCGGGACATACATGTTCGCAGATACGCAGTATTTT. It encodes CASSSGTYMFADTQYF.

This clonotype was observed a few times. The rearrangement joins TRBV20-1 to TRBJ1-1; D not resolved. The CDR3 runs to 15 residues. V was pared by 0 bases and J by 5 bases, with 16 bases between. Per the germline V gene, CDR1 is DFQATT and CDR2 is SNEGSKA (reference sequence). The CDR3 DNA reads as TGCAGTGCTAGAGATAGGTGGGAGGGAACGACTGAAGCTTTCTTT. It yields the protein CSARDRWEGTTEAFF.

This clonotype has at least ten counts. V and J are TRBV7-9 and TRBJ2-1; D is possibly TRBD2 (6 bases). Per germline, CDR1 SEHNR and CDR2 FQNEAQ (reference sequence). Trimming cost V 4 bases and J 2 bases, with 12 bases left between them. This CDR3 has 15 amino acids. The CDR3 loop is CASSWSSGTYNEQFF. For the CDR3, the DNA is TGTGCCAGCAGCTGGAGTAGCGGCACCTACAATGAGCAGTTCTTC. The full variable domain, with the rest looked up from reference TRBV7-9 and TRBJ2-1, is DTGVSQNPRHKITKRGQNVTFRCDPISEHNRLYWYRQTLGQGPEFLTYFQNEAQLEKSRLLSDRFSAERPKGSFSTLEIQRTEQGDSAMYLCASSWSSGTYNEQFFGPGTRLTVL.

J is TRBJ2-7 and V is TRBV29-1; TRBD1 matches at 10 bases. V dropped 6 bases and J dropped 2; count of bases not matched to a gene: 4. Looked up from germline, CDR1 is SQVTM and CDR2 is ANQGSEA. The CDR3 sequence is 13 residues long. The CDR3 DNA is TGCAGCGTAGGACAGGGGGAAACCTACGAGCAGTACTTC. This encodes CSVGQGETYEQYF.

This clonotype was observed a handful of times. This rearrangement joins TRBV12-3 or TRBV12-4 to TRBJ2-4, with TRBD2 identical over 9 bases. This CDR3 has 18 residues. Trimming at V came to 2 bases and at J to 2 bases, leaving 10 bases not matched to a gene. CDR3 in DNA: TGTGCCAGCAGTTTACCATTTAGCGGGAGCGGGACCAAAAACATTCAGTACTTC. It yields the protein CASSLPFSGSGTKNIQYF.

The table lists this clonotype with a few counts. The chain recombines TRBV24-1 with TRBJ2-5, with 9 bases matching TRBD1. J gave up 4 bases and V 4 bases, and 15 bases lay outside the gene matches. The V gene's germline CDR1 is KGHDR and CDR2 SFDVKD. The CDR3 sequence is 18 residues long. The chain's CDR3 is CATSDRPRDRVLAETQYF. The DNA for the CDR3 is TGTGCCACCAGTGACCGGCCCCGGGACAGGGTTTTGGCAGAGACCCAGTACTTC.

This clonotype was detected only a few times. The gene calls are TRBV3-1 and TRBJ2-7; 8 bases agree with TRBD2. The ends lost 4 bases at V and 3 bases at J; junction bases unmatched: 17. Germline CDR1 and CDR2: LGHDT and YNNKEL (reference sequence). CDR3 length equals 18 residues. The CDR3 spells CASSRTGTSGEVGYEQYF. The DNA for the CDR3 is TGTGCCAGCAGCCGGACCGGGACTAGTGGGGAGGTTGGCTACGAGCAGTACTTC.

This clonotype was picked up one time. For the CDR3, the DNA is TGTGCCAGCAGCCAAGCATGGGGTAATTCACCCCTCCACTTT. This encodes CASSQAWGNSPLHF. V is TRBV3-1 and J is TRBJ1-6; unclear D gene. Germline V gene lookup returns CDR1 LGHDT and CDR2 YNNKEL (reference sequence). The CDR3 is made up of 14 amino acids. Trimming left V 1 base short and J 6 bases short, with 7 bases between.

The rearrangement links TRBV13 to TRBJ1-1, with a weak D call TRBD1 (5 bases). The germline V gene has CDR1 PRHDT and CDR2 FYEKMQ (reference sequence). The CDR3 is 12 residues long. Trimming took off 4 bases at V and 8 bases at J, with 11 bases between the two ends. The CDR3 reads CASSSRTSEAFF. The DNA for the CDR3 is TGTGCCAGCAGCTCGCGGACAAGCGAAGCTTTCTTT.

This clonotype appeared a few times. V gene TRBV11-2 combines with J gene TRBJ2-5; 7 nucleotides agree with TRBD2. V lost 2 bases and J lost 2; bases outside the gene matches: 5. The germline CDR1 and CDR2 sequences are SGHAT and FQNNGV. CDR3 length: 15 amino acids. The CDR3 DNA reads as TGTGCCAGCAGCTTATTACACGGGGGGCAAGAGACCCAGTACTTC. This gives the protein CASSLLHGGQETQYF.

This clonotype is a singleton in its sample. The rearrangement links TRBV12-3 or TRBV12-4 to TRBJ2-7; 8 bases match TRBD2. V gave up 7 bases and J gave up 3 bases; unmatched junction bases: 5. The CDR3 loop spans 13 amino acids. This CDR3 reads CASTLAGYYEQYF. The CDR3 nucleotides read TGTGCCAGCACCTTAGCGGGATACTACGAGCAGTACTTC.

The chain has TRBV24-1 and TRBJ2-3; 13 bases line up with TRBD2. Per the germline V gene, CDR1 is KGHDR and CDR2 is SFDVKD. Germline trimming cut 5 bases from V and 0 bases from J; bases unmatched to any gene: 7. This CDR3 is built from 18 residues. DNA for the CDR3: TGTGCCACCAGTGTCGGACTAGCGGGAGTTATCAGCACAGATACGCAGTATTTT. This translates into CATSVGLAGVISTDTQYF.

The rearrangement uses TRBV4-1 and TRBJ1-1, with TRBD1 matching 7 bases. The CDR3 extends over 14 amino acids. Germline values: CDR1 MGHRA, CDR2 YSYEKL. J was trimmed by 4 bases and V by 3 bases; bases with no gene match: 5. The CDR3 spells CASSQGAGGTEAFF. Here the CDR3 DNA reads TGCGCCAGCAGCCAGGGGGCAGGGGGCACTGAAGCTTTCTTT.

The chain is built from TRBV20-1 and TRBJ2-5; no firm D call. Germline V gene data show CDR1 as DFQATT and CDR2 as SNEGSKA (reference sequence). The V gene lost 5 bases and the J gene lost 4 bases, with 8 bases spanning the gap. The CDR3 spans 11 residues. The CDR3 bases are TGCAGTGCTTCTTTCTTAGAGACCCAGTACTTC. Protein sequence: CSASFLETQYF.

This clonotype was seen a handful of times. V is TRBV18 and J is TRBJ2-5, with D unresolved. CDR1 and CDR2 (germline): KGHSH, LQKENI. CDR3 length: 13 residues. The ends were cut back, 3 bases at V and 1 base at J, with 6 bases in the middle. Here the CDR3 DNA reads TGTGCCAGCTCACCCACGCCCCAAGAGACCCAGTACTTC. This translates into CASSPTPQETQYF.

This clonotype was observed many times. V gene TRBV10-3 combines with J gene TRBJ2-2; D call uncertain. Germline loops: CDR1 ENHRY, CDR2 SYGVKD. The CDR3 length is 11 residues. V was clipped by 3 bases and J by 7 bases, with 3 bases between them. The CDR3 nucleotides read TGTGCCATCAGTGATATCGGGGAGCTGTTTTTT. Translating gives CAISDIGELFF.

V gene TRBV7-9 combines with J gene TRBJ2-7; possible D gene TRBD2, 5 bases. The CDR3 runs 12 residues. The germline CDR1 and CDR2 sequences are SEHNR and FQNEAQ (reference sequence). Trimming took 6 bases from V and 12 from J, leaving 18 bases between them. Here the CDR3 reads CASSTTPGIPYF. The CDR3 bases are TGTGCCAGCAGTACAACCCCCGGGATTCCGTACTTC.